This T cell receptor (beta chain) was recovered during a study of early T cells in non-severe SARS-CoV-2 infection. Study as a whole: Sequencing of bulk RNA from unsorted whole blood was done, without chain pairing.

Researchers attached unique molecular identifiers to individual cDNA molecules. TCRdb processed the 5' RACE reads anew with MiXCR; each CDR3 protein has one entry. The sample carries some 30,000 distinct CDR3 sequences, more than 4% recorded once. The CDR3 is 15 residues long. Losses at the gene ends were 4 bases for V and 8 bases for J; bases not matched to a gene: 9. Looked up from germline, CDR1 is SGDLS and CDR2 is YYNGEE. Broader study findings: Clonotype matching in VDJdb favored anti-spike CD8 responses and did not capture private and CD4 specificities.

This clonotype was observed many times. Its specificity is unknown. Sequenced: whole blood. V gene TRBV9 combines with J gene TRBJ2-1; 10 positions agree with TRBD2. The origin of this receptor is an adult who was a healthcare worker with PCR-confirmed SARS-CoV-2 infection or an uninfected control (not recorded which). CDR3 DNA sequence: TGTGCCAGCAGCACTACTAGCGGGATGACGGATGAGCAGTTCTTC. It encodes CASSTTSGMTDEQFF.